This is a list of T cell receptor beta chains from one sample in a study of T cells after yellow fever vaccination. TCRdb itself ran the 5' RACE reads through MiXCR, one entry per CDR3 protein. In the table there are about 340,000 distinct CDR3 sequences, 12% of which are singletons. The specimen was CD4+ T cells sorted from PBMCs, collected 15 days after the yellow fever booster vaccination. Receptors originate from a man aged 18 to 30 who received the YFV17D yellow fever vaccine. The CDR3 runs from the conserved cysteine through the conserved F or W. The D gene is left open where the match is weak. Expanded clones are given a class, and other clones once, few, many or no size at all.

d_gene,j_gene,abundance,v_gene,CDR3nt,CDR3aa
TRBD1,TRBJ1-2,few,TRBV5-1,TGCGCCAGCAGCATTGACAGGGCTAACTATGGCTACACCTTC,CASSIDRANYGYTF
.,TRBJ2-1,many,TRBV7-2,TGTGCCAGCAGCTTACAACGGGGTATGGGCAATGAGCAGTTCTTC,CASSLQRGMGNEQFF
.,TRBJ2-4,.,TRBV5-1,TGCGCCAGCAGCTTGGCATCCTTCCAACCCTCCTTTAAAAACATTCAGTACTTC,CASSLASFQPSFKNIQYF
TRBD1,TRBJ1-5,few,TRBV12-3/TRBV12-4,TGTGCCAGCAGCTCACAGGGGGCCGGCAATCAGCCCCAGCATTTT,CASSSQGAGNQPQHF
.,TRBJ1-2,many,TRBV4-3,TGCGCCAGCAGCCAAGATAGGGCTAACTATGGCTACACCTTC,CASSQDRANYGYTF
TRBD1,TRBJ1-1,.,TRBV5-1,TGCGCCAGCAGCTGGATCGGACAGGACACTGAAGCTTTCTTT,CASSWIGQDTEAFF
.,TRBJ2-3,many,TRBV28,TGTGCTACCGAGGGGTACGGGCACACAGATACGCAGTATTTT,CATEGYGHTDTQYF
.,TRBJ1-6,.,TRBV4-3,TGCGCCAGCAGCCAAGATCTGGTCAGGGCATGGAATTCACCCCTCCACTTT,CASSQDLVRAWNSPLHF
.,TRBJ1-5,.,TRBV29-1,TGCAGCGTTGGAGAGAGGGAACAGCCCCAGCATTTT,CSVGEREQPQHF
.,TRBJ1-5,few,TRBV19,TGTGCCAGTAAGAAAGGGGGGCAGGCGAATCAGCCCCAGCATTTT,CASKKGGQANQPQHF
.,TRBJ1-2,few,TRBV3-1,TGTGCCAGCAGCCAAGGCACTTATGGCTACACCTTC,CASSQGTYGYTF
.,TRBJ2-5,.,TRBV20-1,TGCAGTGAACCGGGACCCCAAGAGACCCAGTACTTC,CSEPGPQETQYF
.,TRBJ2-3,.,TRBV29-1,TGCAGCGTTGAAGACGGGCCTTTCACAGATACGCAGTATTTT,CSVEDGPFTDTQYF
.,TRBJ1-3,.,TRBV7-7,TGTGCCAGCAGCTTAACTTGGGGTATTGAAAACACCATATATTTT,CASSLTWGIENTIYF
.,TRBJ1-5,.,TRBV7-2,TGTGCCAGCAGCGGGGGGGGGACGGGGAGCAATCAGCCCCAGCATTTT,CASSGGGTGSNQPQHF
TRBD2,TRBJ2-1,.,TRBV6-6,TGTGCCAGCAGTTACGCGGCAGCGGGGGGGAATGAGCAGTTCTTC,CASSYAAAGGNEQFF
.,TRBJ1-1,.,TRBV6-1,TGTGCCAGCAGTGAAAGCTTCGGGTTTGTAGCTTTCTTT,CASSESFGFVAFF
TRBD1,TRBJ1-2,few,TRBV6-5,TGTGCCAGCAGTTACTCCCGGCAGGGGGCTGGCTACACCTTC,CASSYSRQGAGYTF
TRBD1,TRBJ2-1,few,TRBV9,TGTGCCAGCAGGCCGACAGGGGGCCAAAGGAATGAGCAGTTCTTC,CASRPTGGQRNEQFF
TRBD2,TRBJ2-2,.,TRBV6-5,TGTGCCAGCAGAAATCTAGCGGGGGGCCACACCGGGGAGCTGTTTTTT,CASRNLAGGHTGELFF
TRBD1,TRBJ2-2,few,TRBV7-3,TGTGCCAGCGACAGGGTGAGGGCTAATACGAACACCGGGGAGCTGTTTTTT,CASDRVRANTNTGELFF
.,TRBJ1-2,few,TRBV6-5,TGTGCCAGCAGGAGCACGGGCCTCTATGGCTACACCTTC,CASRSTGLYGYTF
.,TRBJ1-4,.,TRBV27,TGTGCCAGGGCTTGGGGTCCAACTAATGAAAAACTGTTTTTT,CARAWGPTNEKLFF
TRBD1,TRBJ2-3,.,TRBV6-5,TGTGCCAGCAGCCCGGGACAGGTTAGCACAGATACGCAGTATTTT,CASSPGQVSTDTQYF
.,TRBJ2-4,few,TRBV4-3,TGCGCCAGCAGCCAAGATCCTGACGGTAGCAAAAACATTCAGTACTTC,CASSQDPDGSKNIQYF
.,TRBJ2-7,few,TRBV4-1,TGCGCCAGCAGCCAGATAAACCAGGGTTACGAGCAGTACTTC,CASSQINQGYEQYF
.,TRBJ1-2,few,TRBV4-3,TGCGCCAGCAGCCAAGATTCAGGGATAGTCTATGGCTACACCTTC,CASSQDSGIVYGYTF
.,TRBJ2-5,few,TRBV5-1,TGCGCCAGCAGCTCGACAGGACGAGAAGAGACCCAGTACTTC,CASSSTGREETQYF
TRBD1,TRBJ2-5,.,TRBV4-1,TGCGCCAGCAGCCTCCCGGCCAGAGGGGGCTCAGAGACCCAGTACTTC,CASSLPARGGSETQYF
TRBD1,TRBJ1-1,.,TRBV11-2,TGTGCCAGCAGTCAAGACAGGGGTAGTGAAGCTTTCTTT,CASSQDRGSEAFF
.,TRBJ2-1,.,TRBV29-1,TGCAGCGTTGAAGTAAGGGGCTACTACAATGAGCAGTTCTTC,CSVEVRGYYNEQFF
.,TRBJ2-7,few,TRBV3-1,TGTGCCAGTCGTTCACTAGGTAGCTCCTACGAGCAGTACTTC,CASRSLGSSYEQYF
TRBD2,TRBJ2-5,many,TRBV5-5,TGTGCCAGCAGCATCAGCGGGGAAGAGACCCAGTACTTC,CASSISGEETQYF
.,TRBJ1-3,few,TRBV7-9,TGTGCCAGCAGCTTAGTGCAGTGGGACACCATATATTTT,CASSLVQWDTIYF
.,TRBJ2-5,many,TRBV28,TGTGCCAGCAGCTCTATGGGGACCCAGTACTTC,CASSSMGTQYF
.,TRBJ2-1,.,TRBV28,TGTGCCAGCAGTTTAACGGTAGTGATCAATGAGCAGTTCTTC,CASSLTVVINEQFF
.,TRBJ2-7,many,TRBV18,TGTGCCAGCTCACCCCCAGGGGTAGGCGAGCAGTACTTC,CASSPPGVGEQYF
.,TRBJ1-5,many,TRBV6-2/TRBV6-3,TGTGCCAGCAGTTACTCTGGAGGTTATCAGCCCCAGCATTTT,CASSYSGGYQPQHF
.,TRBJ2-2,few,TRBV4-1,TGCGCCAGCAGCCAAGTGCGGCTAACGAACACCGGGGAGCTGTTTTTT,CASSQVRLTNTGELFF
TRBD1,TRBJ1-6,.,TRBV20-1,TGCAGTGCTTCCGGGACAGTGAATTCACCCCTCCACTTT,CSASGTVNSPLHF
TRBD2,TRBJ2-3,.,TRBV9,TGTGCCAGCAGCCGGGGACTAGCGGGGTTCCCAGATACGCAGTATTTT,CASSRGLAGFPDTQYF
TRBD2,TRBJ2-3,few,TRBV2,TGTGCCAGCAGGTCGCGGGGGTACACAGATACGCAGTATTTT,CASRSRGYTDTQYF
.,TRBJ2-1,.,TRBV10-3,TGTGCCATCAGTCCTCTGGACTCCTCCTACAATGAGCAGTTCTTC,CAISPLDSSYNEQFF
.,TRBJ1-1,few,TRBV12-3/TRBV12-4,TGTGCCAGCAGACCCTTACGGGCCCTGGGAGGGCTAGCTTTCTTT,CASRPLRALGGLAFF
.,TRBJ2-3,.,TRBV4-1,TGCGCCAGCAGCCAACATGGACTTTCCACAGATACGCAGTATTTT,CASSQHGLSTDTQYF
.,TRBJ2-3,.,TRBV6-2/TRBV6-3,TGTGCCGGAAGCAGGGATACGGCGGATACGCAGTATTTT,CAGSRDTADTQYF
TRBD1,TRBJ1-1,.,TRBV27,TGTGCCAGCAGTCCGGGACAGGGGAAGTGGTTCTTT,CASSPGQGKWFF
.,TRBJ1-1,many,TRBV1,TGCACCAGCAGCCAAGATCTCTCGGCCAGGATGAACACTGAAGCTTTCTTT,CTSSQDLSARMNTEAFF
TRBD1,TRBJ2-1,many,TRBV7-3,TGTGCCAGCAGCCAACCGGGACAGTCCTACAATGAGCAGTTCTTC,CASSQPGQSYNEQFF
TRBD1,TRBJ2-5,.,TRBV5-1,TGCGCCAGCAGCCTGACAGGGCCCGGGGAGACCCAGTACTTC,CASSLTGPGETQYF
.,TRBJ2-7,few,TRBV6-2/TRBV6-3,TGTGCCAGCAGCTCCCCGACTTCCTCCTACGAGCAGTACTTC,CASSSPTSSYEQYF
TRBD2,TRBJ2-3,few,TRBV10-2,TGCGCCAGCAGTGCCGGGACTAGCTGGTCAGATACGCAGTATTTT,CASSAGTSWSDTQYF
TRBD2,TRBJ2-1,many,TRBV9,TGTGCCAGCAGCGTATCAACTAGCGGCAACAATGAGCAGTTCTTC,CASSVSTSGNNEQFF
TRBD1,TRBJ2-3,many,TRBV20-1,TGCAGTGCTAATCGAGTACCGGGACAGGGATCGGATACGCAGTATTTT,CSANRVPGQGSDTQYF
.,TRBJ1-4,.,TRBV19,TGTGCCAGCACTCGGGGTCGACTTGCAACTAATGAAAAACTGTTTTTT,CASTRGRLATNEKLFF